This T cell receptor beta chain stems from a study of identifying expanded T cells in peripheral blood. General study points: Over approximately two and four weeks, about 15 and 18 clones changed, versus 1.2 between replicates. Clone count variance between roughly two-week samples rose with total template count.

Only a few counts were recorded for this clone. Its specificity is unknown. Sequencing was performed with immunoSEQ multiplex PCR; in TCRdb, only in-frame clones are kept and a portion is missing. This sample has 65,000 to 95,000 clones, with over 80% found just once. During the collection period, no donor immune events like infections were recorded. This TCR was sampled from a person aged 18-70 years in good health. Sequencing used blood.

CDR3 sequence reads: CASRRSGSGANVLTF. CDR3 coding DNA: TGTGCCAGCAGGCGATCGGGCTCTGGGGCCAACGTCCTGACTTTC. V is TRBV9 and J is TRBJ2-6, with D hard to call. From germline, CDR1 is SGDLS and CDR2 YYNGEE. CDR3 size: 15 residues. V was clipped by 5 bases and J by 0 bases, with 9 bases between them.